This TCR beta chain was documented in a study of Ad26.COV2.S vaccination and SARS-CoV-2 variants. Treatment described: around 19 received Ad26.COV2.S at low or high dose, single or two shots; about 5 received placebo; per-sample allocation not given. The samples date from day 63 after the first vaccine or placebo injection. The CDR3 runs to 15 residues. The germline gives CDR1 MGHRA, CDR2 YSYEKL. V lost 6 bases to trimming and J lost 3 bases, with 15 bases between them. This clone was observed a handful of times. The antigen is not known. Clones were read by immunoSEQ multiplex PCR, and TCRdb kept only the in-frame ones, dropping some. Counted here are 430,000 or so clones, around nine tenths occurring once; the ten biggest clones make up over 9%. Findings and caveats of the study: Post-vaccination spike-specific CD8+ and CD4+ T cell responses reportedly had substantial breadth. Placebo recipients trailed vaccine recipients in spike-specific TCR breadth.

V is TRBV4-1 and J is TRBJ2-1, with D possibly called TRBD1 or TRBD2 (6 bases each). This specimen consisted of peripheral blood, obtained in a trial of Ad26.COV2.S vaccine versus placebo. The source of this sequence is a person aged 18-65 years who received the Ad26.COV2.S COVID-19 vaccine or a placebo. DNA of the CDR3: TGCGCCAGCAGGGACGTAAGGGGGGTCTACAATGAGCAGTTCTTC. This translates into CASRDVRGVYNEQFF.